This passage covers 11 T cell receptor beta chains from one sample sequenced in a study of blood T cells in healthy people across ages. Primed by a sample-barcoded 5' primer and a J-beta primer mix, a second PCR proceeded for about 7 to 11 cycles. TCRdb independently ran MiXCR on the 5' RACE reads; one entry per CDR3 protein. The data contain 890,000 or so distinct CDR3 sequences, less than 80% of them singletons. Sequenced: blood. The receptor source for this set is a young man in good health.

CDR3: CASSWDERGEYEQYF. The CDR3, as DNA: TGTGCCAGCAGCTGGGATGAGAGGGGGGAGTACGAGCAGTACTTC. V and J are TRBV7-2 and TRBJ2-7; D tentatively reads TRBD1 or TRBD2 (6 bases each). Trimming removed 4 bases from V and 4 bases from J, with 17 bases in between. The CDR3 covers 15 residues. Germline V gene lookup returns CDR1 SGHTA and CDR2 FQGNSA.

The CDR3 loop is CASRQEDEQYF. CDR3 in DNA: TGTGCCAGCAGGCAAGAGGACGAGCAGTACTTC. The chain has TRBV6-2 or TRBV6-3 and TRBJ2-5; D unclear. The J call may be mistaken, given a closer DNA end match to TRBJ2-7. CDR3 size: 11 residues. Germline lookup yields CDR1 MNHEY and CDR2 SVGEGT.

The chain is built from TRBV28 and TRBJ2-7, with a weak D call TRBD2 (6 bases). Germline values: CDR1 MDHEN, CDR2 SYDVKM. The CDR3 is 16 residues long. The V gene lost 6 bases and the J gene lost 0 bases, with 18 bases spanning the gap. CDR3 in DNA: TGTGCCAGCAGCCCCCCGACCGGGGGTCTCTCCTACGAGCAGTACTTC. Its translation is CASSPPTGGLSYEQYF.

The sample holds one count of this clonotype. The chain is built from TRBV6-2 or TRBV6-3 and TRBJ1-1; D gene ambiguous. Deletions cut 8 bases from V and 5 bases from J, with 12 bases between. This CDR3 comprises 12 residues. CDR1 MNHEY and CDR2 SVGEGT come from the germline V gene. The CDR3 DNA follows: TGTGCCAGCGGAAGGGTTGTGACTGAAGCTTTCTTT. It encodes CASGRVVTEAFF.

The CDR3 region has the DNA TGTGCCAGCAGCTCGATGGGGGATTGGGAGACCCAGTACTTC. This sequence encodes CASSSMGDWETQYF. V is TRBV11-2 and J is TRBJ2-5; D may match TRBD1 or TRBD2 (5 bases each). This CDR3 comprises 14 residues. V lost 4 bases to trimming and J lost 5 bases, with 14 bases between them. Germline CDR1 SGHAT, CDR2 FQNNGV.

The chain carries TRBV6-2 or TRBV6-3 and TRBJ2-1; 9 positions agree with TRBD1. This CDR3 region has 15 residues. The germline gives CDR1 MNHEY, CDR2 SVGEGT. Trimming cost V 6 bases and J 4 bases; bases outside gene matches: 7. In DNA form, the CDR3 reads TGTGCCAGCAGCCCACTACAGGGGGCATACAATGAGCAGTTCTTC. Amino acid sequence: CASSPLQGAYNEQFF.

The J gene is TRBJ2-2, the V gene TRBV29-1, with a weak D call TRBD1 (5 bases). Germline loops: CDR1 SQVTM, CDR2 ANQGSEA. Deletions cut 4 bases from V and 3 bases from J, with 12 bases between. The CDR3 is 14 residues long. DNA for the CDR3: TGCAGCGTTGGGCAGGGTCTCCACACCGGGGAGCTGTTTTTT. Its translation: CSVGQGLHTGELFF.

The chain combines TRBV7-9 with TRBJ2-3; 9 bases fit TRBD1. With 7 bases clipped from V and 6 bases from J, the junction kept 14 bases outside the gene matches. CDR1 and CDR2 (germline): SEHNR, FQNEAQ (reference sequence). This CDR3 contains 16 residues. The CDR3 coding sequence is TGTGCCAGCATCCCAGTACAGGGGGCGCATGCCGATACGCAGTATTTT. Encoded protein: CASIPVQGAHADTQYF.

This clonotype was observed a handful of times. CDR3 DNA: TGTGCCAGCAGCCTCCGTGGGACAACTAATGAAAAACTGTTTTTT. Translation gives CASSLRGTTNEKLFF. The chain combines TRBV11-2 with TRBJ1-4; no clear D gene. There are 15 residues in the CDR3. The V gene lost 5 bases and the J gene lost 0 bases, with 10 bases spanning the gap. Germline lookup yields CDR1 SGHAT and CDR2 FQNNGV.

The V and J genes are TRBV20-1 and TRBJ2-7; a weak D match, TRBD2 (5 bases). TRBJ2-5 explains the end of the DNA better; the J call may be wrong. There are 14 residues in the CDR3. Germline lookup yields CDR1 DFQATT and CDR2 SNEGSKA (reference sequence). The DNA for the CDR3 is TGCAGTGCTAGAGGCCGGGATATGGTGGAGACCCAGTACTTC. Its protein product is CSARGRDMVETQYF.

This clonotype was seen more than once but under ten times. J is TRBJ1-2 and V is TRBV3-1; TRBD1 is a possible D gene (6 bases). V lost 0 bases and J lost 5, with 13 bases in between. CDR1 LGHDT and CDR2 YNNKEL come from the germline V gene (reference sequence). This CDR3 contains 15 residues. CDR3 DNA sequence: TGTGCCAGCAGCCAAGATAGGGGGGTGGTATATGGCTACACCTTC. Its translation is CASSQDRGVVYGYTF. Full variable domain (remainder filled in from reference TRBV3-1 and TRBJ1-2): DTAVSQTPKYLVTQMGNDKSIKCEQNLGHDTMYWYKQDSKKFLKIMFSYNNKELIINETVPNRFSPKSPDKAHLNLHINSLELGDSAVYFCASSQDRGVVYGYTFGSGTRLTVV.